The 29 T cell receptor beta chains reported below all come from one sample, sequenced in a study of T cell repertoires in cytomegalovirus infection. TCRdb reprocessed the reads via MiXCR and lists one record per CDR3 protein. Of about 180,000 distinct CDR3 sequences in the sample, about an eighth are singletons; the top ten hold 20% to 30%. The sequencing sample was made of PBMCs. Receptors were obtained from a human donor in good health (CMV status not recorded). Some clones in this sample may be carry-over from other donors' samples.

This chain links TRBV25-1 with TRBJ2-2; tentatively, D is TRBD2 (6 bases). Trimming took 11 bases from V and 0 from J, leaving 16 bases between them. The CDR3 sequence is 15 residues long. Germline CDR1 MGHDK, CDR2 SYGVNS. The CDR3 region is CAAEGRAANTGELFF. The CDR3 DNA reads as TGTGCCGCGGAGGGGCGGGCCGCGAACACCGGGGAGCTGTTTTTT.

At least ten counts were recorded for this clonotype. The chain recombines TRBV6-2 or TRBV6-3 with TRBJ2-3; tentatively, D is TRBD2 (6 bases). The V gene's germline CDR1 is MNHEY and CDR2 SVGEGT. The V gene lost 6 bases and the J gene lost 2 bases, with 15 bases spanning the gap. The CDR3 extends over 15 amino acids. The CDR3 nucleotides are TGTGCCAGCAGCTCAGCGGGTTGGTCCACAGATACGCAGTATTTT. It specifies CASSSAGWSTDTQYF.

Many counts were recorded for this clonotype. The chain carries TRBV7-2 and TRBJ2-7; no firm D call. V was cut by 5 bases and J by 6 bases, with 11 bases left in between. The length of the CDR3 is 12 residues. The germline gives CDR1 SGHTA, CDR2 FQGNSA. The DNA of the CDR3 is TGTGCCAGCAGCCCAGACTCCGTCGAGCAGTACTTC. Protein sequence: CASSPDSVEQYF.

In this sample, this clonotype turned up many times. The gene calls are TRBV7-2 and TRBJ2-7, with D perhaps matching TRBD2 (6 bases). The CDR3 has 16 residues. V was pared by 0 bases and J by 1 base, with 13 bases between. Germline V gene sequence: CDR1 SGHTA, CDR2 FQGNSA. The CDR3 DNA sequence: TGTGCCAGCAGCTTAGCGACGCGGGATAGGTCCTACGAGCAGTACTTC. Translating it yields CASSLATRDRSYEQYF.

J is TRBJ2-1 and V is TRBV6-4; D is perhaps TRBD2 (5 bases). Between the trimmed V and J ends, which lost 4 bases and 15 bases, there was a span of 10 bases. CDR1 is MRHNA, CDR2 SNTAGT, per germline. The CDR3 runs to 10 residues. The CDR3 is CASSGAGGFF. DNA for the CDR3: TGTGCCAGCAGTGGGGCAGGAGGGTTCTTC.

The CDR3 DNA reads as TGCAGTGCAACTAGGGACTATGAAAAACTGTTTTTT. This codes for CSATRDYEKLFF. The chain is built from TRBV20-1 and TRBJ1-4; the D gene is possibly TRBD1 (5 bases). Deletions cut 6 bases from V and 6 bases from J, with 11 bases between. Per germline, CDR1 DFQATT and CDR2 SNEGSKA (reference sequence). The CDR3 contains 12 residues.

A few counts support this clonotype. The chain links TRBV7-3 to TRBJ2-3; TRBD2 aligns across 11 bases. Germline values: CDR1 SGHTA, CDR2 FQGTGA. With V trimmed by 4 bases and J by 5 bases, 8 bases remained unmatched. CDR3 length equals 16 residues. The CDR3 sequence is CASSYSGRAAGDTQYF. The CDR3 region has the DNA TGTGCCAGCAGCTATAGCGGGAGGGCCGCTGGAGATACGCAGTATTTT.

The sample holds a few counts of this clonotype. The chain combines TRBV28 with TRBJ2-7; D is uncertain. The germline CDR1 and CDR2 sequences are MDHEN and SYDVKM. The ends were cut back, 1 base at V and 3 bases at J, with 13 bases in the middle. The CDR3 is 15 residues long. CDR3 DNA sequence: TGTGCCAGCAGTTTATCTCTTACCCTCGACTACGAGCAGTACTTC. Protein: CASSLSLTLDYEQYF.

This clonotype was detected ten times or more. The rearrangement uses TRBV7-2 and TRBJ2-1; D is uncertain. Trimming pared 2 bases from V and 6 bases from J, leaving 11 bases between. This CDR3 contains 14 residues. The germline V gene encodes CDR1 SGHTA and CDR2 FQGNSA. CDR3 region: CASSLSASVNEQFF. The CDR3 DNA reads TGTGCCAGCAGCTTATCGGCGTCGGTCAATGAGCAGTTCTTC.

This clonotype was detected ten times or more. V and J are TRBV7-2 and TRBJ2-1, with D perhaps TRBD2 (5 bases). Trimming removed 6 bases from V and 8 bases from J, with 17 bases in between. CDR1 is SGHTA and CDR2 is FQGNSA in the germline V gene. This CDR3 contains 14 residues. In DNA, the CDR3 is TGTGCCAGCAGGCCTAGCACCGAGAGACATGAGCAGTTCTTC. Translation gives CASRPSTERHEQFF.

This chain joins TRBV6-2 or TRBV6-3 and TRBJ1-1; D is perhaps TRBD1 (5 bases). V was trimmed by 5 bases and J by 1 base, leaving 17 bases between them. Germline V lookup: CDR1 MNHEY, CDR2 SVGEGT. The CDR3 runs 16 residues. The CDR3 is CASSLLGFRGNTEAFF. The CDR3 nucleotides read TGTGCCAGCAGTCTACTCGGTTTTAGGGGGAACACTGAAGCTTTCTTT.

CDR3 sequence reads: CASSPQLGIPNQPQHF. CDR3 sequence (DNA): TGTGCCAGCAGCCCTCAACTGGGAATTCCTAATCAGCCCCAGCATTTT. V is TRBV7-2 and J is TRBJ1-5, with no clear D. Between the trimmed V and J ends, which lost 5 bases and 4 bases, there was a span of 18 bases. Germline lookup yields CDR1 SGHTA and CDR2 FQGNSA. The CDR3 covers 16 residues.

This clonotype was seen many times. The chain uses TRBV7-2 and TRBJ2-3, with D perhaps matching TRBD1 (5 bases). The V end was cut by 5 bases, the J end by 8 bases, with 20 bases between. Germline lookup yields CDR1 SGHTA and CDR2 FQGNSA. The CDR3 is made up of 15 amino acids. In DNA, the CDR3 is TGTGCCAGCAGCCCCCGGCAGGGTCCGCCACGTACGCAGTATTTT. Protein product: CASSPRQGPPRTQYF. Filled out from reference TRBV7-2 and TRBJ2-3, the complete variable domain reads GAGVSQSPSNKVTEKGKDVELRCDPISGHTALYWYRQSLGQGLEFLIYFQGNSAPDKSGLPSDRFSAERTGGSVSTLTIQRTQQEDSAVYLCASSPRQGPPRTQYFGPGTRLTVL.

The gene calls are TRBV19 and TRBJ2-4; a weak D match, TRBD2 (6 bases). Germline assignment: CDR1 LNHDA and CDR2 SQIVND (reference sequence). CDR3 length equals 16 residues. The germline V and J ends were trimmed by 5 bases and 1 base, with 15 bases remaining between them. The DNA of the CDR3 is TGTGCCAGTAGTTTAACGGGGGTCCTGGCCAAAAACATTCAGTACTTC. As protein: CASSLTGVLAKNIQYF.

There are many counts of this clonotype. The V gene is TRBV19, the J gene TRBJ2-4, with 8 bases aligning to TRBD1. The CDR3 runs 14 residues. Germline-derived CDR1 and CDR2 are LNHDA and SQIVND (reference sequence). Losses at the gene ends were 7 bases for V and 2 bases for J; bases not matched to a gene: 4. CDR3 DNA sequence: TGTGCCAGTAATCGGGACAGGTCCAAAAACATTCAGTACTTC. Its protein product is CASNRDRSKNIQYF.

In regard to this clonotype: A much more abundant neighbour one base away suggests this may be a read error. The missing conserved phenylalanine or tryptophan at the end of this CDR3 makes a read error likely. CDR3 residues: CASSPTGGATNEKLFS. CDR3 DNA sequence: TGTGCCAGCAGCCCGACAGGAGGGGCAACTAATGAAAAACTGTTTTCT. The chain has TRBV7-6 and TRBJ1-4; D possibly corresponds to TRBD1 (6 bases). Germline V lookup: CDR1 SGHVS, CDR2 FNYEAQ. The CDR3 has 16 amino acids. V was trimmed by 5 bases and J by 0 bases, leaving 13 bases between them.

This clonotype is classed as medium-sized. The chain is built from TRBV7-8 and TRBJ1-2; 7 nucleotides align to TRBD1. The CDR3 length is 15 residues. Germline CDR1 SGHVS, CDR2 FQNEAQ. V shed 3 bases and J 8 bases; nucleotides not matched to a gene: 12. The CDR3: CASSFGTETRGGYTF. The CDR3 DNA sequence: TGTGCCAGCAGCTTTGGGACAGAGACTAGAGGGGGCTACACCTTC.

This clonotype has more than one count but fewer than ten. V and J are TRBV7-9 and TRBJ1-2, with 7 positions matching TRBD1. Per the germline V gene, CDR1 is SEHNR and CDR2 is FQNEAQ (reference sequence). The CDR3 is 14 residues long. Trimming removed 10 bases from V and 0 bases from J; junction bases left unmatched: 8. The CDR3 DNA is TGTGCCATCCGGCGTCAGGGGGCTAACTATGGCTACACCTTC. Translation gives CAIRRQGANYGYTF.

This clonotype has ten or more counts. The chain combines TRBV7-2 with TRBJ2-6; D gene uncertain. Per the germline V gene, CDR1 is SGHTA and CDR2 is FQGNSA. The CDR3 length is 15 residues. Deletions cut 3 bases from V and 1 base from J, with 7 bases between. The CDR3 DNA reads TGTGCCAGCAGCTTCAAGGGTTCTGGGGCCAACGTCCTGACTTTC. This sequence encodes CASSFKGSGANVLTF. The variable domain in full, completed from reference TRBV7-2 and TRBJ2-6, reads GAGVSQSPSNKVTEKGKDVELRCDPISGHTALYWYRQSLGQGLEFLIYFQGNSAPDKSGLPSDRFSAERTGGSVSTLTIQRTQQEDSAVYLCASSFKGSGANVLTFGAGSRLTVL.

In its sample, this clonotype was seen many times. This CDR3 is CASLSEGFQPQHF. DNA of the CDR3: TGTGCCAGCCTATCGGAAGGGTTTCAGCCCCAGCATTTT. This sequence joins TRBV28 and TRBJ1-5, with D uncertain. The V end was cut by 8 bases, the J end by 6 bases, with 14 bases between. This CDR3 is built from 13 residues. CDR1 is MDHEN and CDR2 is SYDVKM in the germline V gene. Full variable domain (missing parts from reference TRBV28 and TRBJ1-5): DVKVTQSSRYLVKRTGEKVFLECVQDMDHENMFWYRQDPGLGLRLIYFSYDVKMKEKGDIPEGYSVSREKKERFSLILESASTNQTSMYLCASLSEGFQPQHFGDGTRLSIL.

To note about this clonotype: A much larger clone differs from this one at a single base, so this may be a read error. The chain's CDR3 is CANSLGTDNEQFF. The CDR3, as DNA: TGCGCCAACAGTCTCGGGACGGACAATGAGCAGTTCTTC. V gene TRBV4-1 combines with J gene TRBJ2-1; D could derive from TRBD1 or TRBD2 (5 bases each). The CDR3 spans 13 residues. CDR1 is MGHRA and CDR2 is YSYEKL in the germline V gene. The V end lost 10 bases, the J end lost 5 bases, and 15 bases lay between the germline ends.

This clonotype showed up just a few times. The chain uses TRBV5-4 and TRBJ1-3; TRBD1 might be the D (5 bases). This CDR3 is 14 amino acids long. Looked up from germline, CDR1 is SGHNT and CDR2 is YYREEE (reference sequence). V gave up 4 bases and J gave up 2 bases, with 10 bases separating them. For the CDR3, the DNA is TGTGCCAGCAGCCCAGGAGGGGCTGGAAACACCATATATTTT. It translates to CASSPGGAGNTIYF.

There are many counts of this clonotype. This chain uses TRBV10-3 with TRBJ2-6; 14 positions agree with TRBD2. The germline gives CDR1 ENHRY, CDR2 SYGVKD. V gave up 7 bases and J gave up 2 bases; unmatched junction bases: 10. This CDR3 region has 19 residues. In DNA form, the CDR3 reads TGTGCCATCAAGGGGGGACTAGCGGGAGCCGGGCCTGGGGCCAACGTCCTGACTTTC. It encodes CAIKGGLAGAGPGANVLTF.

In its sample, this clonotype was seen a few times. This rearrangement joins TRBV4-1 to TRBJ1-2; D is uncertain. Germline-derived CDR1 and CDR2 are MGHRA and YSYEKL. V lost 5 bases and J 6 bases, leaving 19 bases between the germline ends. CDR3 length: 15 residues. The CDR3 DNA is TGCGCCAGCAGCTTTGACCGGGAAAATCGTAATGGCTACACCTTC. This encodes CASSFDRENRNGYTF.

The chain uses TRBV2 and TRBJ2-7; D unresolved. Germline V gene lookup returns CDR1 SNHLY and CDR2 FYNNEI. This CDR3 has 11 residues. The V gene lost 7 bases and the J gene lost 1 base, with 5 bases spanning the gap. Here the CDR3 DNA reads TGTGCCAGCAAGGTATCCTACGAGCAGTACTTC. This codes for CASKVSYEQYF.

Ten or more counts support this clonotype. This sequence joins TRBV7-2 and TRBJ2-2; TRBD1 agrees at 8 bases. Germline V gives CDR1 SGHTA, CDR2 FQGNSA. The CDR3 is 17 amino acids. V shed 0 bases, J shed 0 bases, and the junction held 3 bases outside the gene matches. The CDR3 sequence: CASSLAQTGANTGELFF. In nucleotides, the CDR3 is TGTGCCAGCAGCTTAGCGCAGACAGGGGCGAACACCGGGGAGCTGTTTTTT.

This clonotype was picked up many times. The rearrangement links TRBV7-8 to TRBJ2-5, with D possibly matching TRBD2 (7 bases). CDR3 length equals 16 residues. The germline V and J ends were trimmed by 5 bases and 1 base, with 17 bases remaining between them. Germline V CDR1 and CDR2: SGHVS, FQNEAQ. The CDR3 reads CASSLLGGHIQETQYF. For the CDR3, the DNA is TGTGCCAGCAGCCTACTGGGGGGGCACATCCAAGAGACCCAGTACTTC.

This clonotype was seen only a few times. The rearrangement links TRBV5-4 to TRBJ2-3; D is perhaps TRBD2 (5 bases). Trimming left V 3 bases short and J 1 base short, with 15 bases between. The CDR3 length is 16 residues. Germline CDR1 SGHNT, CDR2 YYREEE (reference sequence). CDR3 nucleotide sequence: TGTGCCAGCAGCTCCCCCCGGCTAGCCGGCACAGATACGCAGTATTTT. As protein: CASSSPRLAGTDTQYF.

A few counts support this clonotype. The chain uses TRBV11-2 and TRBJ2-1; the D is unclear. CDR3 length: 16 residues. V lost 1 base and J lost 7, with 17 bases in between. Per the germline V gene, CDR1 is SGHAT and CDR2 is FQNNGV. The CDR3 protein is CASSLGPTVGLNEQFF. The CDR3 DNA follows: TGTGCCAGCAGCTTAGGGCCAACGGTTGGGCTGAATGAGCAGTTCTTC.